The rows below give T cell receptor beta chains drawn from one sample of a study of blood T cell repertoires in COVID-19. Some clones are missing from TCRdb's copy, which holds only in-frame ones; the method was immunoSEQ multiplex PCR. The table records around 71,000 clones, about 70% of them present only once. The sequenced material came from peripheral blood. The receptors were sampled from a woman of 80 years or more with active or convalescent COVID-19. Each CDR3 is given with its conserved first and last residue. The order of the fields is D gene, J gene, CDR3 length, clone size, V gene, CDR3 DNA, CDR3 protein. A D gene is named only where the DNA matches it firmly. Where a row states a size, it is once, few, many or the class of an expanded clone; other rows omit it.

D: NA
J: TRBJ2-3
length: 15
size: NA
V: TRBV29-1
DNA: TGCAGCGTTGACGACGCTAGCGAGAGCACAGATACGCAGTATTTT
CDR3: CSVDDASESTDTQYF

D: TRBD2
J: TRBJ2-5
length: 15
size: NA
V: TRBV27
DNA: TGTGCCAGCAGTTTAGTGCGGGGGGGCTTCGAGACCCAGTACTTC
CDR3: CASSLVRGGFETQYF

D: NA
J: TRBJ1-1
length: 12
size: once
V: TRBV3-1/TRBV3-2
DNA: TGTGCCAGCAGCCAATCTAACACTGAAGCTTTCTTT
CDR3: CASSQSNTEAFF

D: NA
J: TRBJ2-5
length: 15
size: NA
V: TRBV9
DNA: TGTGCCAGCAGCGTAGCTCCTGACAGCCAAGGGACCCAGTACTTC
CDR3: CASSVAPDSQGTQYF

D: TRBD2
J: TRBJ2-2
length: 20
size: NA
V: TRBV2
DNA: TGTGCCAGCAGTGCCTGGACTAGCGGGGGGGCCCTTGGGAACACCGGGGAGCTGTTTTTT
CDR3: CASSAWTSGGALGNTGELFF

D: NA
J: TRBJ2-3
length: 15
size: NA
V: TRBV9
DNA: TGTGCCAGCAGCGTAGACCCCCGGGGTACAGATACGCAGTATTTT
CDR3: CASSVDPRGTDTQYF

D: TRBD1
J: TRBJ1-2
length: 15
size: NA
V: TRBV5-1
DNA: TGCGCCAGCAGCTTGGGACAGGGGCGTCAATCTGGCTACACCTTC
CDR3: CASSLGQGRQSGYTF

D: TRBD1
J: TRBJ1-5
length: 13
size: NA
V: TRBV6-6
DNA: TGTGCCAGCAGTACCCAGGGGGGTTTGGCCCAGCATTTT
CDR3: CASSTQGGLAQHF

D: TRBD1
J: TRBJ1-5
length: 14
size: NA
V: TRBV18
DNA: TGTGCCAGCTCACGGGACAGGGACAATCAGCCCCAGCATTTT
CDR3: CASSRDRDNQPQHF

D: NA
J: TRBJ2-7
length: 11
size: NA
V: TRBV7-9
DNA: TGTGCCAGCAGCGCCTACTACGAGCAGTACTTC
CDR3: CASSAYYEQYF

D: TRBD2
J: TRBJ2-2
length: 17
size: few
V: TRBV3-1/TRBV3-2
DNA: TGTGCCAGCAGCCAAGATCTGAGCGGGGGGGCCACCGGGGAGCTGTTTTTT
CDR3: CASSQDLSGGATGELFF

D: NA
J: TRBJ2-1
length: 13
size: NA
V: TRBV11-1
DNA: TGTGCCAGCAGCCCGGGACTCCGCCGCGATCAGTTCTTC
CDR3: CASSPGLRRDQFF

D: TRBD1
J: TRBJ2-1
length: 13
size: NA
V: TRBV9
DNA: TGTGCCAGCAGCGCAGACAGGGACAGCCAGCAGTTCTTC
CDR3: CASSADRDSQQFF

D: TRBD1
J: TRBJ2-7
length: 14
size: NA
V: TRBV28
DNA: TGTGCCAGCAGTTTACCAGGGGGTTTGGGGGAGCAGTACTTC
CDR3: CASSLPGGLGEQYF

D: NA
J: TRBJ2-7
length: 15
size: NA
V: TRBV19
DNA: TGTGCCAGTAGTATAGAGGGCACCAGCTCCTACGAGCAGTACTTC
CDR3: CASSIEGTSSYEQYF

D: NA
J: TRBJ2-2
length: 16
size: NA
V: TRBV5-5
DNA: TGCGCCAGCAGCCTCCTGGGGGGGGCGGCCACCGGGGAGCTGTTTTTT
CDR3: CASSLLGGAATGELFF

D: TRBD2
J: TRBJ2-2
length: 15
size: once
V: TRBV3-1/TRBV3-2
DNA: TGTGCCAGCAGCCAAAGCGGGGGGTTCGGCGGGGAGCTGTTTTTT
CDR3: CASSQSGGFGGELFF

D: NA
J: TRBJ1-2
length: 17
size: many
V: TRBV5-6
DNA: TGTGCCAGCAGCACCCTCGTGGGGGCAGACGGAAACTATGGCTACACCTTC
CDR3: CASSTLVGADGNYGYTF

D: NA
J: TRBJ1-6
length: 15
size: NA
V: TRBV4-3
DNA: TGCGCCAGCGGACATTCGCTAGGGTATAATTCACCCCTCCACTTT
CDR3: CASGHSLGYNSPLHF

D: NA
J: TRBJ1-1
length: 15
size: NA
V: TRBV27
DNA: TGTGCCAGCAGTTTATTTATTGGAGTGAACACTGAAGCTTTCTTT
CDR3: CASSLFIGVNTEAFF

D: NA
J: TRBJ1-5
length: 13
size: NA
V: TRBV19
DNA: TGTGCCAGTAGTGACAGAGACAATCAGCCCCAGCATTTT
CDR3: CASSDRDNQPQHF

D: NA
J: TRBJ1-1
length: 13
size: NA
V: TRBV12-3/TRBV12-4
DNA: TGTGCCAGCAGTCTAACAGGGTACACTGAAGCTTTCTTT
CDR3: CASSLTGYTEAFF

D: TRBD2
J: TRBJ2-5
length: 19
size: NA
V: TRBV7-2
DNA: TGTGCCAGCAGCATTAGTGGCCTAGCGGGGGGGCCAAGGGATGAGACCCAGTACTTC
CDR3: CASSISGLAGGPRDETQYF

D: NA
J: TRBJ2-2
length: 22
size: few
V: TRBV4-3
DNA: TGCGCCAGCAGCGACGCACGGGAAAGATGGAGGGGGCGGTTTATTTCCACCGGGGAGCTGTTTTTT
CDR3: CASSDARERWRGRFISTGELFF

D: NA
J: TRBJ1-3
length: 14
size: NA
V: TRBV5-4
DNA: TGTGCCAGCAGCTTGGACGGGAGGGGAAACACCATATATTTT
CDR3: CASSLDGRGNTIYF

D: TRBD2
J: TRBJ2-3
length: 11
size: NA
V: TRBV30
DNA: TGTGCCTGGTACAGCGGGGGGCCTGTGTATTTT
CDR3: CAWYSGGPVYF

D: TRBD2
J: TRBJ2-3
length: 16
size: NA
V: TRBV20-1
DNA: TGCAGTGCTAGTCCTGCTAGCGGGGGGGCAAGAGATACGCAGTATTTT
CDR3: CSASPASGGARDTQYF

D: NA
J: TRBJ2-3
length: 14
size: few
V: TRBV19
DNA: TGTGCCAGTAGTATACAGGGGTGGGCAGATACGCAGTATTTT
CDR3: CASSIQGWADTQYF

D: TRBD1
J: TRBJ2-2
length: 15
size: few
V: TRBV27
DNA: TGTGCCAGCAGTCTTACAGGGGGCTTCACCGGGGAGCTGTTTTTT
CDR3: CASSLTGGFTGELFF

D: NA
J: TRBJ1-3
length: 16
size: once
V: TRBV27
DNA: TGTGCCAGCAGTTTTTTGGGGCCGAGATATGGAAACACCATATATTTT
CDR3: CASSFLGPRYGNTIYF

D: TRBD1
J: TRBJ1-6
length: 16
size: NA
V: TRBV28
DNA: TGTGCCAGCAGTGAACCCAGGGGGCGCATTCCCTCACCCCTCCACTTT
CDR3: CASSEPRGRIPSPLHF